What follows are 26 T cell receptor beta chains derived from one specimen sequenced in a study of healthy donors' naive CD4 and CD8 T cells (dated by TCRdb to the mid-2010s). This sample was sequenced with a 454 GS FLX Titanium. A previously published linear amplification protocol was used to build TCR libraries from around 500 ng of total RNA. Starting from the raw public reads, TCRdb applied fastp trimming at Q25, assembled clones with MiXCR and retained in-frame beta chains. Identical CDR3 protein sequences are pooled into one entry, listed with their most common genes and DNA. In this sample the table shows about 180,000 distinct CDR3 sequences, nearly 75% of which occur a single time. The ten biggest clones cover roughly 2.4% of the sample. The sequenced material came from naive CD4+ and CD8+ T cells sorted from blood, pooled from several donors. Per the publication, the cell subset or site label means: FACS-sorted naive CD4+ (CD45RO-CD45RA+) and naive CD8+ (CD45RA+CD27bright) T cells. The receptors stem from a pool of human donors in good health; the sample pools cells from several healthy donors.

In nucleotides, the CDR3 is TGTGCCAGTGGGGACAGGGACACTGAAGCTTTCTTT. Translated, it gives CASGDRDTEAFF. The chain couples TRBV19 to TRBJ1-1; 9 nucleotides line up with TRBD1. The CDR3 contains 12 residues. Germline CDR1 LNHDA, CDR2 SQIVND (reference sequence). V lost 8 bases and J lost 3; bases outside the gene matches: 1.

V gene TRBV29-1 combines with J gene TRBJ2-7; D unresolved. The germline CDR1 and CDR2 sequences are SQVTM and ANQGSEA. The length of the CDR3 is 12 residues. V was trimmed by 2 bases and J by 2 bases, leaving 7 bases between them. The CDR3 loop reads CSVEYGAYEQYF. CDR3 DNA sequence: TGCAGCGTTGAATACGGCGCCTACGAGCAGTACTTC.

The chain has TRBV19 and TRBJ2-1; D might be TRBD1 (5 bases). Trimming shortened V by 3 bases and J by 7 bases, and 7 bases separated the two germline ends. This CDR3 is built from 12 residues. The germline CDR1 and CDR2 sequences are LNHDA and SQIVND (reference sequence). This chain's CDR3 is CASSIDRNEQFF. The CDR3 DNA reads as TGTGCCAGTAGTATTGACAGAAATGAGCAGTTCTTC.

The CDR3 region is CASRTRDGYTF. CDR3 DNA: TGTGCCAGCAGAACAAGGGACGGCTACACCTTC. This chain uses TRBV6-2 or TRBV6-3 with TRBJ1-2; D might be TRBD1 (5 bases). With 6 bases removed from V and 8 bases from J, the gap between germline ends came to 10 bases. Per germline, CDR1 MNHEY and CDR2 SVGEGT. The CDR3 sequence is 11 residues long.

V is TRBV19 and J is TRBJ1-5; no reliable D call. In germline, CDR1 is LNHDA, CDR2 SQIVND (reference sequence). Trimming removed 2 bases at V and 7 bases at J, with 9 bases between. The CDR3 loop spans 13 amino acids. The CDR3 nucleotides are TGTGCCAGTAGTATATTGGGTGGACAGCCCCAGCATTTT. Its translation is CASSILGGQPQHF.

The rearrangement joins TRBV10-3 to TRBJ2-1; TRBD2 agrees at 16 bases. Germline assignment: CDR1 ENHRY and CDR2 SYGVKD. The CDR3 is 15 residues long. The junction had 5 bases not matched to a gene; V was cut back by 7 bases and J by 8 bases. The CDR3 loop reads CAITRGLAGGDEQFF. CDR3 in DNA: TGTGCCATCACCCGGGGACTAGCGGGAGGGGATGAGCAGTTCTTC.

In nucleotides, the CDR3 is TGTGCCAGTAGTAACTGGCGGGAGGGCCGTATTCAGCAGTTCTTC. This translates into CASSNWREGRIQQFF. This sequence joins TRBV19 and TRBJ2-1; 9 nucleotides line up with TRBD2. CDR1 is LNHDA and CDR2 is SQIVND in the germline V gene (reference sequence). The J segment lost 11 bases and the V segment lost 4 bases, leaving 12 bases of the junction unmatched. The CDR3 totals 15 residues.

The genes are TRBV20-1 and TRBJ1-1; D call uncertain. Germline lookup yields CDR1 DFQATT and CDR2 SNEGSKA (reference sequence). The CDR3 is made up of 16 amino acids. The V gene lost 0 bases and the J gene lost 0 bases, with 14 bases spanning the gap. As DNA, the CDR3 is TGCAGTGCTAGAGATCGGGTGGGCAACTTGAACACTGAAGCTTTCTTT. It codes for CSARDRVGNLNTEAFF.

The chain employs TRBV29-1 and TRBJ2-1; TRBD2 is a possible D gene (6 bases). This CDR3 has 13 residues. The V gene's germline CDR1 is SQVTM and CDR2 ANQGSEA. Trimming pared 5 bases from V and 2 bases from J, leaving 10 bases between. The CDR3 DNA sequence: TGCAGCGTTTCGGGCGGGACCTACAATGAGCAGTTCTTC. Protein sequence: CSVSGGTYNEQFF.

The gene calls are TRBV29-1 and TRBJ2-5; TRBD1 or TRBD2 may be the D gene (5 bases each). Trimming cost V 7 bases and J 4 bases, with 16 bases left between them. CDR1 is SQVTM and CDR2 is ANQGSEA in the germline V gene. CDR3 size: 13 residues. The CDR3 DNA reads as TGCAGCGCCGGGACCCCACTAGGAGAGACCCAGTACTTC. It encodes CSAGTPLGETQYF.

The CDR3 DNA reads as TGTGCCAGCAGCTCGGGACAGGGACCCTACGAGCAGTACTTC. Its protein product is CASSSGQGPYEQYF. The rearrangement joins TRBV7-9 to TRBJ2-7, with 9 bases that match TRBD1. This CDR3 contains 14 residues. V lost 4 bases and J lost 2; bases outside the gene matches: 3. CDR1 and CDR2 from the germline V gene are SEHNR and FQNEAQ (reference sequence).

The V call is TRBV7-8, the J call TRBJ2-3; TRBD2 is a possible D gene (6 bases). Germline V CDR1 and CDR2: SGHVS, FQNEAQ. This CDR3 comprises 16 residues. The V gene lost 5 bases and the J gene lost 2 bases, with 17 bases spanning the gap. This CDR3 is CASSPGGVSATDTQYF. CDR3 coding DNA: TGTGCCAGCAGCCCTGGAGGGGTTAGCGCCACAGATACGCAGTATTTT.

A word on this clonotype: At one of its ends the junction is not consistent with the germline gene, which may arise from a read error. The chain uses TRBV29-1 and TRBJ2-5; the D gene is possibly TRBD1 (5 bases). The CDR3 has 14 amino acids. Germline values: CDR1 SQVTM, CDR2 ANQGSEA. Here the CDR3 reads CSAYSQGSQEAQYF. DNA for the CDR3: TGCAGCGCCTATTCCCAGGGTTCACAAGAGGCCCAGTACTTC.

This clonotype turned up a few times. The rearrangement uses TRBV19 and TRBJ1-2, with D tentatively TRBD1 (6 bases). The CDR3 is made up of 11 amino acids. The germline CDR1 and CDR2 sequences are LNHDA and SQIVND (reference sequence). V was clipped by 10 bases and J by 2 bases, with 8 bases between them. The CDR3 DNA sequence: TGTGCCACAGGGGTGAACTATGGCTACACCTTC. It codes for CATGVNYGYTF.

This chain's CDR3 is CASRGLAGGETQYF. The CDR3 DNA reads as TGTGCCTCAAGGGGACTAGCGGGAGGTGAGACCCAGTACTTC. This chain links TRBV10-3 with TRBJ2-5; 15 bases align to TRBD2. Germline V gene sequence: CDR1 ENHRY, CDR2 SYGVKD. Trimming took 11 bases from V and 5 from J; bases not matched to a gene: 6. The length of the CDR3 is 14 residues.

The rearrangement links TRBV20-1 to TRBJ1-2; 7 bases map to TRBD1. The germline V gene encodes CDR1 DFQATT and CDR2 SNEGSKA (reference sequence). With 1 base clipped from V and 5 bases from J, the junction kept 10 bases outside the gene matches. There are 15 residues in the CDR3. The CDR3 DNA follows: TGCAGTGCTAGAGGTGGGCCAGGGGGAGGATATGGCTACACCTTC. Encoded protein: CSARGGPGGGYGYTF.

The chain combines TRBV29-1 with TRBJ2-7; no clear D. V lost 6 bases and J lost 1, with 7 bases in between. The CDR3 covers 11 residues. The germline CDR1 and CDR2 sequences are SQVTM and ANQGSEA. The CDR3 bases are TGCAGCGTGAGGTATTCCTACGAGCAGTACTTC. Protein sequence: CSVRYSYEQYF.

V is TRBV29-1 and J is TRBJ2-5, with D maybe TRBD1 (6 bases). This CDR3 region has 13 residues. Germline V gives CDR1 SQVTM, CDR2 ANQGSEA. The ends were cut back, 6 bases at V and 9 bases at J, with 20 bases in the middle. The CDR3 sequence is CSVILDSRISQYF. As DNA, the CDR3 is TGCAGCGTCATCTTGGACAGTCGGATATCCCAGTACTTC.

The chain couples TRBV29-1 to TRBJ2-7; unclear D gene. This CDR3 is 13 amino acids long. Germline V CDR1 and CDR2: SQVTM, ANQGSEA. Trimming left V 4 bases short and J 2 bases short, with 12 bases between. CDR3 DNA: TGCAGCGTTGGCTGGCAGAAAGCCTACGAGCAGTACTTC. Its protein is CSVGWQKAYEQYF.

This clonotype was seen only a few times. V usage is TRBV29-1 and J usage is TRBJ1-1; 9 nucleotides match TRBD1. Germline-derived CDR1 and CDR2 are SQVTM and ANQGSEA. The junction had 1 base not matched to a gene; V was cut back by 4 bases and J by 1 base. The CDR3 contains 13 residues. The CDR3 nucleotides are TGCAGCGTTGTGGGACAGGGGAACACTGAAGCTTTCTTT. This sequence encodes CSVVGQGNTEAFF.

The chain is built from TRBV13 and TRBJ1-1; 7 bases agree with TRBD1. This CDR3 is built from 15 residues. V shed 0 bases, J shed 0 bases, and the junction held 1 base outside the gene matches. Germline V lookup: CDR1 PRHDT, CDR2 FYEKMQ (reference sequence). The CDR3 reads CASSLGGQLNTEAFF. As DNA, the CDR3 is TGTGCCAGCAGCTTAGGGGGACAGTTGAACACTGAAGCTTTCTTT. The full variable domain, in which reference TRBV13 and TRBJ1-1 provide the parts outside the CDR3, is AAGVIQSPRHLIKEKRETATLKCYPIPRHDTVYWYQQGPGQDPQFLISFYEKMQSDKGSIPDRFSAQQFSDYHSELNMSSLELGDSALYFCASSLGGQLNTEAFFGQGTRLTVV.

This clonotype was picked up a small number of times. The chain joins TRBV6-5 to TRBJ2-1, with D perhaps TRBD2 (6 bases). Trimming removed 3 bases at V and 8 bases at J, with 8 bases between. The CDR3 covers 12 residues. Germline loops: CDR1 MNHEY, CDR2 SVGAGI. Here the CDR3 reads CASSYSGDEQFF. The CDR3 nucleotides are TGTGCCAGCAGTTATAGCGGCGATGAGCAGTTCTTC.

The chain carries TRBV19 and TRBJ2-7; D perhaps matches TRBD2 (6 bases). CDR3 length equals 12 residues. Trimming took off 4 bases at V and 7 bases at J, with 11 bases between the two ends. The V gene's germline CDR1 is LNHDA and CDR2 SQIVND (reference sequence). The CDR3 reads CASSKGLNEQYF. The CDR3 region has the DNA TGTGCCAGTAGTAAGGGACTGAATGAGCAGTACTTC.

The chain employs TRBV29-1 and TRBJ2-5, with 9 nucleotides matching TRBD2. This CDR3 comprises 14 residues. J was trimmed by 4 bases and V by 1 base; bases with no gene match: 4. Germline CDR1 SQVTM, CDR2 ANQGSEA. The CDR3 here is CSVEVPREGETQYF. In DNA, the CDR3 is TGCAGCGTTGAAGTTCCGCGGGAGGGAGAGACCCAGTACTTC.

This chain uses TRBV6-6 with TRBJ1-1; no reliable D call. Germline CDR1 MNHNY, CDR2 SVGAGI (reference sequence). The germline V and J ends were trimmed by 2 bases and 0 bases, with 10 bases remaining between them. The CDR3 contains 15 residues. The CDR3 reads CASSYGVNLNTEAFF. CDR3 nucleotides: TGTGCCAGCAGTTACGGGGTTAACTTGAACACTGAAGCTTTCTTT.

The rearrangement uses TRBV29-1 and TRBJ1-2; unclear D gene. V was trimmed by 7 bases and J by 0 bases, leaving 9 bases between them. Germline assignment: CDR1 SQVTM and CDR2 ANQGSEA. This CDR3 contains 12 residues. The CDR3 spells CSEGSSNYGYTF. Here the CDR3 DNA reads TGCAGCGAAGGATCCTCTAACTATGGCTACACCTTC.